This T cell receptor beta chain appears in the sequencing data of a study of cytomegalovirus exposure and HLA in healthy donors. General study points: V- and J-gene trimming in TCR beta was tied to a missense DCLRE1C variant by an analysis performed later. Follow-up analysis found HLA locus-dependent TCR association rates, highest for DRB1 and lowest for HLA-C.

Concerning this clone: The antigen remains unidentified.

The germline CDR1 and CDR2 sequences are MNHEY and SMNVEV (reference sequence). The J segment lost 10 bases and the V segment lost 4 bases, leaving 8 bases of the junction unmatched. This CDR3 has 14 residues. Amplification used 60 Vbeta primers and 13 Jbeta primers. Profiling relied on immunoSEQ multiplex PCR, and the TCRdb table lists in-frame clones only, not all of them. The sample includes 150,000 to 200,000 clones, about four fifths of them seen just once. The chain uses TRBV27 and TRBJ1-4, with 8 bases aligning to TRBD1. The source material was PBMCs. The source of this sequence is a male donor in good health and CMV-seropositive. CDR3 in amino acids: CASSYTGGVAKLFF. The CDR3 DNA follows: TGTGCCAGCAGTTATACAGGGGGGGTAGCAAAACTGTTTTTT. Variable domain in full (rest from reference TRBV27 and TRBJ1-4): EAQVTQNPRYLITVTGKKLTVTCSQNMNHEYMSWYRQDPGLGLRQIYYSMNVEVTDKGDVPEGYKVSRKEKRNFPLILESPSPNQTSLYFCASSYTGGVAKLFFGSGTQLSVL.